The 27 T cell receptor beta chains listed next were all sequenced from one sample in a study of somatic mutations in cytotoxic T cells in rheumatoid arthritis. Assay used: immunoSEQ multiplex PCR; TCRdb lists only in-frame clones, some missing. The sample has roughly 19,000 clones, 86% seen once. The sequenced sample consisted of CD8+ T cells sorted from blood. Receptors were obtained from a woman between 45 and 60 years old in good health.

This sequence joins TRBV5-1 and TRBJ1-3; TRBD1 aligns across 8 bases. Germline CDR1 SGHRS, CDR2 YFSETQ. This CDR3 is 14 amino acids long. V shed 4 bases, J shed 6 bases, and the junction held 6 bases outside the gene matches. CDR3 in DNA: TGCGCCAGCAGCGCCGGACAGGGAGCAAACACCATATATTTT. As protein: CASSAGQGANTIYF.

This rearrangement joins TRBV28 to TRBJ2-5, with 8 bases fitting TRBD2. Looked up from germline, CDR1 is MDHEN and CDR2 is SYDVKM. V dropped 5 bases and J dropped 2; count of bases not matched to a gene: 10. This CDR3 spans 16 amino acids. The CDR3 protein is CASSTSRGGVQETQYF. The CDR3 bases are TGTGCCAGCAGTACCTCCCGGGGGGGGGTGCAAGAGACCCAGTACTTC.

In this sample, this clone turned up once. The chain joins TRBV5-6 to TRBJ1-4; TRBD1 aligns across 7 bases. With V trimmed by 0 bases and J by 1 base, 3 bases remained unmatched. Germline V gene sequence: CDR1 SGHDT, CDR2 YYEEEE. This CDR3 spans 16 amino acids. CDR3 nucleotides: TGTGCCAGCAGCTTGGAGGGGGCCGGAACTAATGAAAAACTGTTTTTT. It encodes CASSLEGAGTNEKLFF.

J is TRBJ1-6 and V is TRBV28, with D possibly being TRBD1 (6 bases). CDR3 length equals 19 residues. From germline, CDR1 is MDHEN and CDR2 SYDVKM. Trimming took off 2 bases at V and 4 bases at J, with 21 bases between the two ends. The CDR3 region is CASSLLPSDSRFYNSPLHF. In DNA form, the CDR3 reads TGTGCCAGCAGTTTACTTCCCTCGGACAGTAGATTTTATAATTCACCCCTCCACTTT.

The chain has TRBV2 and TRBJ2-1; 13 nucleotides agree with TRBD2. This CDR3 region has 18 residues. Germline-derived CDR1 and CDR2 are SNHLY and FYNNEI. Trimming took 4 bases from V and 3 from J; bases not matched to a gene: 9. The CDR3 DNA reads TGTGCCAGCAGTGCTACTAGCGGGGGGGCCCAGGGCTACAATGAGCAGTTCTTC. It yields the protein CASSATSGGAQGYNEQFF.

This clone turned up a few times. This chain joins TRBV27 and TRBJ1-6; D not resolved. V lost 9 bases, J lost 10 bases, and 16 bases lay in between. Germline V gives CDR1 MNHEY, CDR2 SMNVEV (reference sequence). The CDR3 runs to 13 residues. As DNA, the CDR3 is TGTGCCAGTAGCGAGCTAGGGTTGTCACCCCTCCACTTT. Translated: CASSELGLSPLHF.

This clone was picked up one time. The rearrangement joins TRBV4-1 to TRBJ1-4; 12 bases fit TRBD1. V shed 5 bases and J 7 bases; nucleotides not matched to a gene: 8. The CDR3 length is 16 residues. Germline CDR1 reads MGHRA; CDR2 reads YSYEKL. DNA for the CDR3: TGCGCCAGCAGCTCCGGGACAGGGGGCGTTGGTGAAAAACTGTTTTTT. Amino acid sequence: CASSSGTGGVGEKLFF.

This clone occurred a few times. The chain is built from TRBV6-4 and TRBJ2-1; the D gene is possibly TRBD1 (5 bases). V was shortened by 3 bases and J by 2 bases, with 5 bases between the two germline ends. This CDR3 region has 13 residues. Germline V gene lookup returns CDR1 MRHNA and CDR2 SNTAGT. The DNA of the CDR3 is TGTGCCAGCAGTGAGGACACCTACAATGAGCAGTTCTTC. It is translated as CASSEDTYNEQFF.

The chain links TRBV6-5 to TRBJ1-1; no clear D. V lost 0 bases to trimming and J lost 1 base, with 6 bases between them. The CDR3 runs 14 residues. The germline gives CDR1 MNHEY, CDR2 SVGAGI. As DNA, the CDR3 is TGTGCCAGCAGTTACTCCGAAACGAACACTGAAGCTTTCTTT. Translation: CASSYSETNTEAFF.

The CDR3 nucleotides read TGCGCCAGCCGTGCCCAGGGTGCCGGGGAGCTGTTTTTT. Translation: CASRAQGAGELFF. V is TRBV4-3 and J is TRBJ2-2; maybe TRBD1 (5 bases). Trimming stripped 8 bases from V and 6 bases from J, with 13 bases between. This CDR3 has 13 residues. Germline CDR1 is LGHNA and CDR2 is YSLEER.

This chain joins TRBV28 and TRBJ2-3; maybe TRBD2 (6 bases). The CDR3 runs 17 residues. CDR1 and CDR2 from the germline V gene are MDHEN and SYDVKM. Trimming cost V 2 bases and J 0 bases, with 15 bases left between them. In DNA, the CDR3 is TGTGCCAGCAGTTTAGGCGAGGGGAGGTTGAGCACAGATACGCAGTATTTT. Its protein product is CASSLGEGRLSTDTQYF.

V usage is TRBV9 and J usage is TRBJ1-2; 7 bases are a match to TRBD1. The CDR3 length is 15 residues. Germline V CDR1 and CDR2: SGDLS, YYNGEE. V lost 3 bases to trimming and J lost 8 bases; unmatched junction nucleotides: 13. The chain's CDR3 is CASSGRQGVGGGYTF. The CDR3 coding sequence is TGTGCCAGCAGCGGACGCCAGGGGGTAGGTGGGGGCTACACCTTC. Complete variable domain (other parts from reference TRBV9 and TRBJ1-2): DSGVTQTPKHLITATGQRVTLRCSPRSGDLSVYWYQQSLDQGLQFLIQYYNGEERAKGNILERFSAQQFPDLHSELNLSSLELGDSALYFCASSGRQGVGGGYTFGSGTRLTVV.

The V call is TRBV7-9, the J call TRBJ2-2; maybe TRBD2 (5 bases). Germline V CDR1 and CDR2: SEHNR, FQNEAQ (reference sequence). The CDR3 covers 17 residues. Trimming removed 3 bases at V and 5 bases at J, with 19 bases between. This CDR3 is CASSFGPSKTGTGELFF. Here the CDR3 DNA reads TGTGCCAGCAGCTTTGGGCCATCTAAAACGGGGACCGGGGAGCTGTTTTTT.

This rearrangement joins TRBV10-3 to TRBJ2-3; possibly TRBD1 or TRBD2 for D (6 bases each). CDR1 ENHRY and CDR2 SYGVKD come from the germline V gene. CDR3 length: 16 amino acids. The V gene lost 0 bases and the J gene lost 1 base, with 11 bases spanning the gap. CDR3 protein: CAISESMEGGTDTQYF. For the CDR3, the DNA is TGTGCCATCAGTGAGTCGATGGAGGGGGGCACAGATACGCAGTATTTT.

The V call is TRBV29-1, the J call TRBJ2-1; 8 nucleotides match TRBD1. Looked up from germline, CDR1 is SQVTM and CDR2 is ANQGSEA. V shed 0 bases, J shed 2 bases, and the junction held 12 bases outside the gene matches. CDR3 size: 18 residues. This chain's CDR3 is CSVEEGALGQVTYNEQFF. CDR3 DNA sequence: TGCAGCGTTGAAGAGGGCGCCTTGGGACAGGTTACCTACAATGAGCAGTTCTTC.

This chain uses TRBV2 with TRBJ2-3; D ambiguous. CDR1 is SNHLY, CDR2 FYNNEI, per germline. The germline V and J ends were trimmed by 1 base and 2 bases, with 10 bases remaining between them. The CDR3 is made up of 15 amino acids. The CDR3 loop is CASSEGTALTDTQYF. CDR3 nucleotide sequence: TGTGCCAGCAGTGAAGGAACAGCCCTCACAGATACGCAGTATTTT.

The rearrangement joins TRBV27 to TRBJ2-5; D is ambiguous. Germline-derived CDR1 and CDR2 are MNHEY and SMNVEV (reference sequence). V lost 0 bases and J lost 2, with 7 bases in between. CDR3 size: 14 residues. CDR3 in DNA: TGTGCCAGCAGTTTATCCGCCCATCAAGAGACCCAGTACTTC. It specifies CASSLSAHQETQYF.

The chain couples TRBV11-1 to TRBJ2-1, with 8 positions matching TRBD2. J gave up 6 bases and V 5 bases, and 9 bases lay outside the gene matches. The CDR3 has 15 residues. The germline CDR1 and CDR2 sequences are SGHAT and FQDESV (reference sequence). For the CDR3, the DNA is TGTGCCAGCAGCCCTCAGACTAGCGTGCTCAATGAGCAGTTCTTC. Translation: CASSPQTSVLNEQFF.

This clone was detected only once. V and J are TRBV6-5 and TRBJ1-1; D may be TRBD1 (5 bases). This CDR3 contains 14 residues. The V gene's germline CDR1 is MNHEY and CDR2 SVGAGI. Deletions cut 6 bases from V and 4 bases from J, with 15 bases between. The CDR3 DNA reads TGTGCCAGCAGCATCGGGGGGGTTGGCACTGAAGCTTTCTTT. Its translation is CASSIGGVGTEAFF.

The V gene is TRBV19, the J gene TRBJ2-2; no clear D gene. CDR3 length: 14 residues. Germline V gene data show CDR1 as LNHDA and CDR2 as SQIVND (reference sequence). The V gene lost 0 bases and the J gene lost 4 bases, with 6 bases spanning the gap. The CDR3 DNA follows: TGTGCCAGTAGTATAGAGGCGGCCACCGGGGAGCTGTTTTTT. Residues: CASSIEAATGELFF.

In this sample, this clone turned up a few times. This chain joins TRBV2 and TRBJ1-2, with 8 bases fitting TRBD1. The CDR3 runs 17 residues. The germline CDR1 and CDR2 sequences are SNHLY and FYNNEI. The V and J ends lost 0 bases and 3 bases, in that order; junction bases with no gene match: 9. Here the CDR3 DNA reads TGTGCCAGCAGTGAAGCGAGGACAGGGAGGCCCTACTATGGCTACACCTTC. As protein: CASSEARTGRPYYGYTF.

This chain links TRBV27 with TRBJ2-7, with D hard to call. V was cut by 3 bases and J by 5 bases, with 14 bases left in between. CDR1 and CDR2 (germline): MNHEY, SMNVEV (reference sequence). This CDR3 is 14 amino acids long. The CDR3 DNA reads TGTGCCAGCAGTTTCCTCCGAGGCTCTGACGAGCAGTACTTC. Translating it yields CASSFLRGSDEQYF.

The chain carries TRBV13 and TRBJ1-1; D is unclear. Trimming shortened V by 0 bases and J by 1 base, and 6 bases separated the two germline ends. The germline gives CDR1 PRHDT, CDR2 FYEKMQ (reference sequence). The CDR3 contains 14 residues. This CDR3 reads CASSLGGPNTEAFF. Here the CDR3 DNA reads TGTGCCAGCAGCTTAGGGGGCCCGAACACTGAAGCTTTCTTT.

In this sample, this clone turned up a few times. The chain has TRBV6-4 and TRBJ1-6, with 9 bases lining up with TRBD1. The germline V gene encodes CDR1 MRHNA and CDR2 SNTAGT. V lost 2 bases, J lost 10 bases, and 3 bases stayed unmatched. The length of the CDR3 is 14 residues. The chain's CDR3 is CASSDGTGNSPLHF. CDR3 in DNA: TGTGCCAGCAGTGACGGGACAGGGAACTCACCCCTCCACTTT.

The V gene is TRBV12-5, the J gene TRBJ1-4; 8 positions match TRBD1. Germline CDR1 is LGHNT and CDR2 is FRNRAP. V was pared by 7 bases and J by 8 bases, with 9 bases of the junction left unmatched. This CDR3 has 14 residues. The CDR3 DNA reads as TGTGCTAGTGCTTGGACAGGGCCAGGAGAAAAACTGTTTTTT. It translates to CASAWTGPGEKLFF.

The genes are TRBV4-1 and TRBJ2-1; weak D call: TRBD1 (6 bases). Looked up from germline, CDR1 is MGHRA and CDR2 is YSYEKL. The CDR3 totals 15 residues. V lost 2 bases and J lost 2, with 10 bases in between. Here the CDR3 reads CASSQRTAPYNEQFF. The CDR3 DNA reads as TGCGCCAGCAGCCAAAGGACAGCGCCCTACAATGAGCAGTTCTTC.

The CDR3 loop is CSVEVQGAARGYGYTF. The CDR3 nucleotides are TGCAGCGTTGAAGTCCAGGGGGCGGCCCGGGGCTATGGCTACACCTTC. The V call is TRBV29-1, the J call TRBJ1-2; 8 bases line up with TRBD1. Looked up from germline, CDR1 is SQVTM and CDR2 is ANQGSEA. The CDR3 has 16 residues. V was pared by 1 base and J by 4 bases, with 11 bases of the junction left unmatched.